The present T cell receptor (beta chain) was sequenced within a study of hypomethylating agent response in myelodysplastic syndrome. Points from the study as a whole: Richness, rarefaction diversity and clonality did not change significantly after hypomethylating treatment.

This table comes from immunoSEQ multiplex PCR, and its TCRdb copy is limited to in-frame clones, with some not included. The sample has 10,000 to 11,000 clones; more than 80% are singletons. Comments on this clone: The antigen remains undetermined.

This CDR3 spans 14 amino acids. The V gene lost 0 bases and the J gene lost 7 bases, with 11 bases spanning the gap. Germline CDR1 SGHRS, CDR2 YFSETQ. This sample comprised bone marrow, obtained before or after starting hypomethylating agent treatment for myelodysplastic syndrome (not recorded which). V gene TRBV5-1 combines with J gene TRBJ2-1; D is ambiguous. The receptor was derived from a human donor with myelodysplastic syndrome. The DNA for the CDR3 is TGCGCCAGCAGCTTGGAAAGAACCTGGAATGAGCAGTTCTTC. Translation gives CASSLERTWNEQFF.